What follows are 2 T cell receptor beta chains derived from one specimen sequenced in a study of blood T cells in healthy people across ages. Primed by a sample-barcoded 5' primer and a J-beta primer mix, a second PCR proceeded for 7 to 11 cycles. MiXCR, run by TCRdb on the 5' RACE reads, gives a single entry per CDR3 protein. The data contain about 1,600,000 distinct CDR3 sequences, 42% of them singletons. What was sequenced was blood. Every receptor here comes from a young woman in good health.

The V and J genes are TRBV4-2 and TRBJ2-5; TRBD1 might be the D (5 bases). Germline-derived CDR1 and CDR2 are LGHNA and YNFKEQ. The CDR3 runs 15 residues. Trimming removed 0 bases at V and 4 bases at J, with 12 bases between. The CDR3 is CASSQDLRGGETQYF. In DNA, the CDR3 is TGTGCCAGCAGCCAAGATCTTAGGGGCGGAGAGACCCAGTACTTC.

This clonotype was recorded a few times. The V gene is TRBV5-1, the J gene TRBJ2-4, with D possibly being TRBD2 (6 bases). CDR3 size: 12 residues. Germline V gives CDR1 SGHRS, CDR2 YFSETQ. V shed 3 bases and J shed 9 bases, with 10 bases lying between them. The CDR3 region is CASSSDGSIQYF. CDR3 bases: TGCGCCAGCAGCTCTGACGGGAGCATTCAGTACTTC.